This record concerns one T cell receptor beta chain sequence. What it binds is not known. The source of the sample is a study of shared clonotypes between healthy human individuals. Study-level results: Naive subsets generally exceeded memory subsets in estimated richness. A handful of donors had around 5% of their naive CD4 clonotypes in common.

Looked up from germline, CDR1 is MNHNY and CDR2 is SVGAGI (reference sequence). CDR3 length: 14 residues. Trimming shortened V by 8 bases and J by 6 bases, and 16 bases separated the two germline ends. Using immunoSEQ multiplex PCR, the repertoire was profiled, and TCRdb retains in-frame clones only, with some absent. This sample carries some 1.4 million clones, 96% of them seen once, and the ten largest clones take roughly 1.1%. The J gene is TRBJ2-2, the V gene TRBV6-6, with D perhaps assigned TRBD1 or TRBD2 (7 bases each). The specimen sequenced was naive CD4+ T cells sorted from blood. Subset indicated: CD45RA+ positively selected. The source is a young man in good health. Here the CDR3 DNA reads TGTGCCAGCGGCTTTCCAGGGGGGGCCGGGGAGCTGTTTTTT. Protein: CASGFPGGAGELFF.